One sample yielded the 24 T cell receptor beta chains listed below, sequenced in a study of regulatory T cells in long-lasting Graves disease. Building of the TCR beta libraries involved iRepertoire HTBI primers and Arm-PCR of CDR3 regions. TCRdb reprocessed the multiplex PCR reads with MiXCR, giving one entry per CDR3 protein. The data contain 400,000 to 500,000 distinct CDR3 sequences, around 13% of them seen just once; the ten biggest clones take up 17%. Stated time point: newly diagnosed GD, antithyroid drugs for less than 3 months. The TCR library was made from RNA that had been extracted from PBMCs in TRIzol. The sample was also reused in another study, on T cells in Graves' hyperthyroidism and ophthalmopathy.

The specimen comprised peripheral blood mononuclear cells (PBMCs), sampled at new diagnosis, from a patient treated with antithyroid drugs. These receptors were taken from a woman in her 50s with Graves disease.

V is TRBV19 and J is TRBJ2-7; perhaps D is TRBD1 or TRBD2 (5 bases each). Trimming pared 4 bases from V and 7 bases from J, leaving 20 bases between. CDR1 and CDR2 from the germline V gene are LNHDA and SQIVND (reference sequence). The CDR3 length is 15 residues. CDR3 nucleotides: TGTGCCAGTAGTACCACCGGGACCGGGTTTGCTGAGCAGTACTTC. Protein product: CASSTTGTGFAEQYF. The whole variable domain, filled in from reference TRBV19 and TRBJ2-7, reads DGGITQSPKYLFRKEGQNVTLSCEQNLNHDAMYWYRQDPGQGLRLIYYSQIVNDFQKGDIAEGYSVSREKKESFPLTVTSAQKNPTAFYLCASSTTGTGFAEQYFGPGTRLTVT.

The chain employs TRBV7-3 and TRBJ2-1, with 7 bases matching TRBD2. V dropped 2 bases and J dropped 5; count of bases not matched to a gene: 6. CDR3 length: 15 amino acids. Germline assignment: CDR1 SGHTA and CDR2 FQGTGA. The CDR3 here is CASSLVGGLDNEQFF. Written as DNA, the CDR3 is TGTGCCAGCAGCTTAGTGGGAGGGCTCGACAATGAGCAGTTCTTC.

This clonotype was found many times. This rearrangement joins TRBV28 to TRBJ2-1, with 11 bases fitting TRBD2. The CDR3 has 24 amino acids. The germline V gene encodes CDR1 MDHEN and CDR2 SYDVKM. V was clipped by 2 bases and J by 0 bases; unmatched bases: 24. Written as DNA, the CDR3 is TGTGCCAGCAGTTTAGTGGAGGGGGCGAACCCGGGACTAGCGGAAAAGAGCTCCTACAATGAGCAGTTCTTC. Translating gives CASSLVEGANPGLAEKSSYNEQFF.

The V call is TRBV10-1, the J call TRBJ2-5, with 10 positions matching TRBD1. The last part of the DNA fits TRBJ2-1 better; the J call may be wrong. Germline lookup yields CDR1 WNHNN and CDR2 SYGVQD (reference sequence). CDR3 length: 17 amino acids. CDR3 in amino acids: CASSHGVGTGVTDEQFF. CDR3 in DNA: TGCGCCAGCAGCCACGGAGTCGGGACAGGGGTCACCGATGAGCAGTTCTTC.

This clonotype has ten or more counts. This rearrangement joins TRBV2 to TRBJ2-1; D may be TRBD1 (5 bases). From germline, CDR1 is SNHLY and CDR2 FYNNEI. V shed 9 bases and J shed 8 bases, with 23 bases lying between them. This CDR3 spans 15 amino acids. In DNA, the CDR3 is TGTGCCAGTAGACAGAGGCTAGACTCGAGTGATGAGCAGTTCTTC. Protein: CASRQRLDSSDEQFF.

This chain uses TRBV5-4 with TRBJ1-6; TRBD1 agrees at 7 bases. There are 14 residues in the CDR3. Germline V CDR1 and CDR2: SGHNT, YYREEE (reference sequence). With 4 bases clipped from V and 6 bases from J, the junction kept 4 bases outside the gene matches. For the CDR3, the DNA is TGTGCCAGCAGCGCCGACAGGGCTAATTCACCCCTCCACTTT. This encodes CASSADRANSPLHF. The complete variable domain, with remaining parts taken from reference TRBV5-4 and TRBJ1-6, reads ETGVTQSPTHLIKTRGQQVTLRCSSQSGHNTVSWYQQALGQGPQFIFQYYREEENGRGNFPPRFSGLQFPNYSSELNVNALELDDSALYLCASSADRANSPLHFGNGTRLTVT.

This clonotype came up many times. The rearrangement joins TRBV24-1 to TRBJ1-5; D might be TRBD1 (6 bases). Trimming pared 0 bases from V and 1 base from J, leaving 12 bases between. The CDR3 has 17 residues. Germline assignment: CDR1 KGHDR and CDR2 SFDVKD. The CDR3 loop is CATSDLGQGKSNQPQHF. DNA for the CDR3: TGTGCCACCAGTGATTTGGGTCAGGGGAAAAGCAATCAGCCCCAGCATTTT.

This clonotype was observed many times. The chain is built from TRBV28 and TRBJ2-3; D unresolved. The CDR3 extends over 15 amino acids. CDR1 is MDHEN and CDR2 is SYDVKM in the germline V gene. Trimming left V 0 bases short and J 0 bases short, with 7 bases between. DNA for the CDR3: TGTGCCAGCAGTTTATGGGCGGCTAGCACAGATACGCAGTATTTT. Translated, it gives CASSLWAASTDTQYF.

This clonotype was seen a few times. The CDR3 sequence is CASNRGYTQYF. CDR3 in DNA: TGTGCCAGCAACCGCGGGTATACGCAGTATTTT. The chain links TRBV25-1 to TRBJ2-3; a possible D gene is TRBD2 (5 bases). This CDR3 is 11 amino acids long. V lost 7 bases and J 7 bases, leaving 9 bases between the germline ends. In germline, CDR1 is MGHDK, CDR2 SYGVNS.

This clonotype showed up many times. The chain combines TRBV6-1 with TRBJ1-2; no clear D. The germline CDR1 and CDR2 sequences are MNHNS and SASEGT. Trimming stripped 1 base from V and 1 base from J, with 10 bases between. The CDR3 spans 15 residues. The CDR3 nucleotides are TGTGCCAGCAGTGAAGGGTCCATACATAACTATGGCTACACCTTC. It yields the protein CASSEGSIHNYGYTF.

The table lists this clonotype with many counts. This sequence joins TRBV7-9 and TRBJ2-5, with 9 positions matching TRBD1. This CDR3 is built from 16 residues. V lost 2 bases and J lost 4; bases outside the gene matches: 8. Germline assignment: CDR1 SEHNR and CDR2 FQNEAQ (reference sequence). Here the CDR3 reads CASSLTATGGRETQYF. CDR3 in DNA: TGTGCCAGCAGCTTAACCGCGACAGGGGGGCGAGAGACCCAGTACTTC.

Points on this clonotype: A much larger clone differs from this one at a single base, so this may be a read error. The chain employs TRBV11-2 and TRBJ2-7, with 8 nucleotides matching TRBD1. Looked up from germline, CDR1 is SGHAT and CDR2 is FQNNGV. CDR3 length: 15 amino acids. CDR3 loop: CASSFNQGAYREQCF. The CDR3 DNA reads as TGTGCCAGCAGCTTCAACCAGGGGGCATATCGCGAGCAGTGCTTC.

This clonotype was observed a handful of times. The J gene is TRBJ2-6, the V gene TRBV19; D is uncertain. The ends were cut back, 4 bases at V and 3 bases at J, with 7 bases in the middle. This CDR3 is built from 14 residues. Germline V gene lookup returns CDR1 LNHDA and CDR2 SQIVND (reference sequence). The CDR3 region is CASSNEGGANVLTF. In nucleotides, the CDR3 is TGTGCCAGTAGTAACGAAGGTGGGGCCAACGTCCTGACTTTC.

This clonotype was seen a handful of times. A read error is possible here, since a much larger clone lies one base away. This chain connects TRBV28 to TRBJ1-5, with D tentatively TRBD1 (6 bases). The CDR3 runs to 16 residues. Trimming took off 4 bases at V and 5 bases at J, with 18 bases between the two ends. Germline CDR1 is MDHEN and CDR2 is SYDVKM. The CDR3 reads CASSSSWDIRDQPQHF. The CDR3 region has the DNA TGTGCCAGCAGTTCATCGTGGGACATTAGAGATCAGCCCCAGCATTTT.

This clonotype came up many times. The rearrangement links TRBV30 to TRBJ2-1, with TRBD1 identical over 9 bases. The CDR3 length is 13 residues. Germline V lookup: CDR1 GTSNPN, CDR2 SVGIG (reference sequence). V was clipped by 2 bases and J by 15 bases; unmatched bases: 11. CDR3 sequence: CAWSPITGTGSFF. In nucleotides, the CDR3 is TGTGCCTGGAGTCCCATAACCGGGACAGGGTCGTTCTTC.

This clonotype was detected many times. This sequence joins TRBV28 and TRBJ2-5; unclear D gene. From germline, CDR1 is MDHEN and CDR2 SYDVKM. Trimming took off 3 bases at V and 0 bases at J, with 8 bases between the two ends. CDR3 size: 14 residues. The CDR3 sequence is CASSLTGNQETQYF. The CDR3, as DNA: TGTGCCAGCAGTTTGACGGGTAACCAAGAGACCCAGTACTTC.

The V and J genes are TRBV24-1 and TRBJ2-3; no clear D gene. CDR3 size: 17 residues. Germline-derived CDR1 and CDR2 are KGHDR and SFDVKD. Trimming stripped 2 bases from V and 4 bases from J, with 18 bases between. CDR3 bases: TGTGCCACCAGTGATTCAAGACGGCACCCTGGGGCAGATACGCAGTATTTT. This codes for CATSDSRRHPGADTQYF.

The sample holds many counts of this clonotype. The rearrangement links TRBV20-1 to TRBJ2-1; possible D gene TRBD2, 5 bases. The V end lost 1 base, the J end lost 1 base, and 11 bases lay between the germline ends. CDR3 length: 15 residues. Looked up from germline, CDR1 is DFQATT and CDR2 is SNEGSKA (reference sequence). This chain's CDR3 is CSARALASSYNEQFF. The CDR3 DNA reads as TGCAGTGCTAGAGCTTTAGCGAGTTCCTACAATGAGCAGTTCTTC.

V is TRBV19 and J is TRBJ1-3; D uncertain. The germline gives CDR1 LNHDA, CDR2 SQIVND (reference sequence). There are 14 residues in the CDR3. Trimming removed 7 bases from V and 0 bases from J, with 10 bases in between. The CDR3 sequence: CASTIWDSGNTIYF. CDR3 nucleotides: TGTGCCAGTACCATCTGGGACTCTGGAAACACCATATATTTT.

The V gene is TRBV3-1, the J gene TRBJ2-1; 7 nucleotides line up with TRBD2. V shed 1 base, J shed 2 bases, and the junction held 5 bases outside the gene matches. Germline CDR1 and CDR2: LGHDT and YNNKEL (reference sequence). The CDR3 length is 16 residues. CDR3 residues: CASSQGAAGTYNEQFF. The CDR3 DNA follows: TGTGCCAGCAGCCAAGGGGCAGCGGGGACCTACAATGAGCAGTTCTTC.

This clonotype was seen many times. This chain joins TRBV28 and TRBJ2-1; the match to TRBD1 covers 7 bases. Germline CDR1 is MDHEN and CDR2 is SYDVKM. The V segment lost 2 bases and the J segment 4 bases; nucleotides outside the gene matches: 14. This CDR3 is 18 amino acids long. The CDR3 is CASSLEDQNQGVYNEQFF. In DNA form, the CDR3 reads TGTGCCAGCAGTTTAGAGGACCAAAATCAGGGGGTTTACAATGAGCAGTTCTTC.

This clonotype was seen a handful of times. J is TRBJ1-4 and V is TRBV7-8; D remains unclear. This CDR3 comprises 15 residues. Germline V gene sequence: CDR1 SGHVS, CDR2 FQNEAQ. Trimming pared 0 bases from V and 3 bases from J, leaving 8 bases between. This chain's CDR3 is CASSLAGQSNEKLFF. In nucleotides, the CDR3 is TGTGCCAGCAGCTTAGCCGGTCAGTCTAATGAAAAACTGTTTTTT.

This clonotype was observed many times. The chain joins TRBV20-1 to TRBJ1-3, with D possibly matching TRBD1 (5 bases). CDR1 is DFQATT, CDR2 SNEGSKA, per germline (reference sequence). The V end was cut by 2 bases, the J end by 3 bases, with 11 bases between. The CDR3 length is 14 residues. The CDR3 DNA follows: TGCAGTGCTAGAACCGGGACGGATGGAAACACCATATATTTT. It codes for CSARTGTDGNTIYF.

This clonotype appeared many times. V and J are TRBV2 and TRBJ1-5; the D gene is possibly TRBD1 (5 bases). The V end was cut by 3 bases, the J end by 0 bases, with 9 bases between. Germline V gene sequence: CDR1 SNHLY, CDR2 FYNNEI. CDR3 length: 15 amino acids. The CDR3 region is CASSEDTDSNQPQHF. The CDR3 coding sequence is TGTGCCAGCAGTGAGGACACCGATAGCAATCAGCCCCAGCATTTT.